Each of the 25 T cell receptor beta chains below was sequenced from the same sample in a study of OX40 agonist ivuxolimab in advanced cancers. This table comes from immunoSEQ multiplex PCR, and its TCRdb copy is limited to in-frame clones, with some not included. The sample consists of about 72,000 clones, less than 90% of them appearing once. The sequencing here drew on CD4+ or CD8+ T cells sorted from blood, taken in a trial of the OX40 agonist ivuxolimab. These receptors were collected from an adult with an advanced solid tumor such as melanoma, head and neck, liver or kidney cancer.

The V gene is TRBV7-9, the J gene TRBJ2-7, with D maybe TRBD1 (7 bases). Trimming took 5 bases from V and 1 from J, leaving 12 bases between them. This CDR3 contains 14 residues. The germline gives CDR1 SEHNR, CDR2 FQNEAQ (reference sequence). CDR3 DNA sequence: TGTGCCAGCAGCATGACAGGGAGGTCCTACGAGCAGTACTTC. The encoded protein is CASSMTGRSYEQYF.

CDR3 protein: CASSFDGTYEQYF. The CDR3 coding sequence is TGTGCCAGCAGCTTTGACGGAACCTACGAGCAGTACTTC. This sequence joins TRBV7-2 and TRBJ2-7; D call uncertain. This CDR3 has 13 residues. Trimming shortened V by 3 bases and J by 2 bases, and 8 bases separated the two germline ends. Germline V gene lookup returns CDR1 SGHTA and CDR2 FQGNSA.

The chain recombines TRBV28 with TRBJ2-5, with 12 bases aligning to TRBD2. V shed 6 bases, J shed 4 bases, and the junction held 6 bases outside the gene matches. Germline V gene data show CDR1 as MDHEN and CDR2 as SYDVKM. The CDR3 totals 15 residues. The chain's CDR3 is CASSSLGLAGETQYF. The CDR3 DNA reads TGTGCCAGCAGCTCCCTGGGACTAGCGGGAGAGACCCAGTACTTC.

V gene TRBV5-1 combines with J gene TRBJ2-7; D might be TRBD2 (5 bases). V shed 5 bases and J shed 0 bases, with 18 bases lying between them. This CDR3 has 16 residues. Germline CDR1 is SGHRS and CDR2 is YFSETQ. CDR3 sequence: CASRGGLYFGSYEQYF. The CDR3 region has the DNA TGCGCCAGCAGAGGAGGACTTTATTTCGGCTCCTACGAGCAGTACTTC.

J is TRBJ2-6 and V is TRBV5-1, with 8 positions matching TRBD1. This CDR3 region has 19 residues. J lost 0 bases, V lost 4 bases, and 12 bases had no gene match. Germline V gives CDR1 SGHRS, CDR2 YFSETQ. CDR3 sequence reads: CASSRIPTGDYSGANVLTF. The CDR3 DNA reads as TGCGCCAGCAGCAGGATACCGACAGGGGATTACTCTGGGGCCAACGTCCTGACTTTC.

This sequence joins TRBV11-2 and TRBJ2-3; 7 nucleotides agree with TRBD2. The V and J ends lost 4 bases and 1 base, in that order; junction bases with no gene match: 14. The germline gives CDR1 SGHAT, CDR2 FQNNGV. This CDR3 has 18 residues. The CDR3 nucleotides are TGTGCCAGCAGCTCCCCCGGGAGGACGGGATTTCGCACAGATACGCAGTATTTT. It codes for CASSSPGRTGFRTDTQYF.

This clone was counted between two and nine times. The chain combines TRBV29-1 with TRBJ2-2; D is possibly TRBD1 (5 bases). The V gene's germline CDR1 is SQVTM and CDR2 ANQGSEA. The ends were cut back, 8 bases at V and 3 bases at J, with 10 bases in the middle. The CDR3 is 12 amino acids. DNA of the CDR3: TGCAGCTTCGGACACGACACCGGGGAGCTGTTTTTT. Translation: CSFGHDTGELFF.

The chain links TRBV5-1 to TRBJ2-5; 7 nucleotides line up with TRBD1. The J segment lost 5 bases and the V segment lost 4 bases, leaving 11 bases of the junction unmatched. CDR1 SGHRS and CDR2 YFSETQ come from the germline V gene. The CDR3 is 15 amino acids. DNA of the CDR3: TGCGCCAGCAGCATACCGGGGACAGAAGGGGAGACCCAGTACTTC. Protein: CASSIPGTEGETQYF.

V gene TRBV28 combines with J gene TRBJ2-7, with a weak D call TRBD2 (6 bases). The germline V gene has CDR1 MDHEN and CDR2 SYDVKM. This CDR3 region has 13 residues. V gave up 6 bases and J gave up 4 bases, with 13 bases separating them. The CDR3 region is CASSSLGRYEQYF. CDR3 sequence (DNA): TGTGCCAGCAGCTCTTTGGGGAGGTACGAGCAGTACTTC.

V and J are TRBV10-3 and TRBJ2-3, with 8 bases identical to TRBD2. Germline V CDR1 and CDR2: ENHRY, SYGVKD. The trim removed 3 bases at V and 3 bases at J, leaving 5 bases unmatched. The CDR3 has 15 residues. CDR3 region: CAISEPGLATDTQYF. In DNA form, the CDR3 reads TGTGCCATCAGTGAACCCGGACTAGCTACAGATACGCAGTATTTT.

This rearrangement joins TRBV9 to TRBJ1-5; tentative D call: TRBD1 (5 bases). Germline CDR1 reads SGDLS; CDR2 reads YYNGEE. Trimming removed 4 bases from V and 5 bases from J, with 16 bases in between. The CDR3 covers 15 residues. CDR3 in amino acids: CASSPTASRDQPQHF. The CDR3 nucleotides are TGTGCCAGCAGCCCGACAGCCTCGAGGGATCAGCCCCAGCATTTT.

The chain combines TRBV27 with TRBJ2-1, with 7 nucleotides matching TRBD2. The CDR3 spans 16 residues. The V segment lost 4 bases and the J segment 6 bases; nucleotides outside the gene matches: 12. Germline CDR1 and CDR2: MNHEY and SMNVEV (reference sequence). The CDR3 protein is CASSSSDWTGGNEQFF. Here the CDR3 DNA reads TGTGCCAGCAGTTCCTCGGACTGGACGGGGGGCAATGAGCAGTTCTTC.

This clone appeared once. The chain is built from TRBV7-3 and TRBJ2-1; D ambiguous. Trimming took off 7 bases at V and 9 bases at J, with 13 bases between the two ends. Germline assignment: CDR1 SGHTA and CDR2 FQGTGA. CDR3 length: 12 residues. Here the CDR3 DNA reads TGTGCCAGCAACACGGGCGAAGGTGAGCAGTTCTTC. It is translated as CASNTGEGEQFF.

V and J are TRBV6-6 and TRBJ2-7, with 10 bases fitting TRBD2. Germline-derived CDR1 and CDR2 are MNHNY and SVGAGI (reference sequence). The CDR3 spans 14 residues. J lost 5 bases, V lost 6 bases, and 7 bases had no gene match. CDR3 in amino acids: CASRVAGGFDEQYF. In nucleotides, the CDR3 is TGTGCCAGCAGGGTAGCGGGAGGTTTCGACGAGCAGTACTTC.

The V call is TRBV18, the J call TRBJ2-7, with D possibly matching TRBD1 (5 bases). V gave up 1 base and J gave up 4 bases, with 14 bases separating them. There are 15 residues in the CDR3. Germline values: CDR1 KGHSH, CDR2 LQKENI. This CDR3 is CASSPQSGLAYEQYF. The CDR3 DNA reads TGTGCCAGCTCACCACAATCAGGGCTCGCGTACGAGCAGTACTTC. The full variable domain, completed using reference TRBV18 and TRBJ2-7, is NAGVMQNPRHLVRRRGQEARLRCSPMKGHSHVYWYRQLPEEGLKFMVYLQKENIIDESGMPKERFSAEFPKEGPSILRIQQVVRGDSAAYFCASSPQSGLAYEQYFGPGTRLTVT.

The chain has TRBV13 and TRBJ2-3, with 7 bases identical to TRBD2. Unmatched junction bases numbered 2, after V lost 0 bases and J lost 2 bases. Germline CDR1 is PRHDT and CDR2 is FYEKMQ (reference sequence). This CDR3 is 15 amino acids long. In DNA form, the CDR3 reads TGTGCCAGCAGCTTAGGCGGGAGGCTCACAGATACGCAGTATTTT. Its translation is CASSLGGRLTDTQYF.

Here the CDR3 DNA reads TGTGCCAGCAGCTTGCTGGGACTAGCGGGTACCTACAATGAGCAGTTCTTC. This codes for CASSLLGLAGTYNEQFF. The rearrangement joins TRBV5-4 to TRBJ2-1; 12 nucleotides align to TRBD2. The germline V gene encodes CDR1 SGHNT and CDR2 YYREEE (reference sequence). V lost 1 base to trimming and J lost 2 bases; unmatched junction nucleotides: 4. This CDR3 spans 17 amino acids. Full variable domain (missing parts from reference TRBV5-4 and TRBJ2-1): ETGVTQSPTHLIKTRGQQVTLRCSSQSGHNTVSWYQQALGQGPQFIFQYYREEENGRGNFPPRFSGLQFPNYSSELNVNALELDDSALYLCASSLLGLAGTYNEQFFGPGTRLTVL.

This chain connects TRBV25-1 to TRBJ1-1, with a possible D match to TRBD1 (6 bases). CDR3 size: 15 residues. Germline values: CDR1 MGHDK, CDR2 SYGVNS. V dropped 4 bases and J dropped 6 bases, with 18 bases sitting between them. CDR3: CASSGPGGAFAEAFF. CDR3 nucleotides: TGTGCCAGCAGTGGCCCGGGGGGCGCGTTCGCTGAAGCTTTCTTT.

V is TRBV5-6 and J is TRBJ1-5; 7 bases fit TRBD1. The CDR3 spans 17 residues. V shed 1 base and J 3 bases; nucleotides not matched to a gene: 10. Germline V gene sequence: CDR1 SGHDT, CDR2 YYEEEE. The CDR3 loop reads CASSLYRGPDHNQPQHF. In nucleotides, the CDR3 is TGTGCCAGCAGCTTGTACAGGGGCCCCGATCACAATCAGCCCCAGCATTTT.

This CDR3 reads CASSLYNRQETQYF. The CDR3 DNA reads as TGTGCCAGCAGTTTGTACAATCGGCAAGAGACCCAGTACTTC. The V call is TRBV27, the J call TRBJ2-5; D uncertain. Per germline, CDR1 MNHEY and CDR2 SMNVEV (reference sequence). CDR3 size: 14 residues. V was trimmed by 3 bases and J by 2 bases, leaving 10 bases between them.

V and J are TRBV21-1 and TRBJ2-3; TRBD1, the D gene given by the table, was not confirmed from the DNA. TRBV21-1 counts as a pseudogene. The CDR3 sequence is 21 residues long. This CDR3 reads CASSKQVGLAQRRGRGDTQYF. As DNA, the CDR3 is TGTGCCAGCAGCAAGCAAGTAGGGTTAGCACAAAGAAGGGGCAGGGGTGATACGCAGTATTTT.

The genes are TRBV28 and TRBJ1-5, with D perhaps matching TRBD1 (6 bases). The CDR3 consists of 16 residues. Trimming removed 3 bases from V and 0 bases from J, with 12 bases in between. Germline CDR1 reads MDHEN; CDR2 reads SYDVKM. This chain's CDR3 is CASSFIRGHSNQPQHF. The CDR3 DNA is TGTGCCAGCAGTTTCATCAGGGGACATAGCAATCAGCCCCAGCATTTT.

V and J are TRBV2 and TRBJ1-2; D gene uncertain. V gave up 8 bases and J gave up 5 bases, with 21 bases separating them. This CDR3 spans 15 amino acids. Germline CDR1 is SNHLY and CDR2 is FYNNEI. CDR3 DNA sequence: TGTGCCAGCCGGCGCCGGGAAACTTCGCGGTATGGCTACACCTTC. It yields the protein CASRRRETSRYGYTF.

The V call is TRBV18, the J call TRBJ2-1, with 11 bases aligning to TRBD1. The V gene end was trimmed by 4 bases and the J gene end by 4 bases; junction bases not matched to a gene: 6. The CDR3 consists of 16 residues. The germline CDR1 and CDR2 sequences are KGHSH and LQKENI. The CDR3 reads CASSLMGQGVYNEQFF. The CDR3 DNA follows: TGTGCCAGCTCACTGATGGGACAGGGGGTTTACAATGAGCAGTTCTTC.

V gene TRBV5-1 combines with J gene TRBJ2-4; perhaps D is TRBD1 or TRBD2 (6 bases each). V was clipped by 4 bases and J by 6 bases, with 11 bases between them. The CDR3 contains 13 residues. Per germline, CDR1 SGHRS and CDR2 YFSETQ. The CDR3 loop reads CASSVGGPNIQYF. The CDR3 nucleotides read TGCGCCAGCAGCGTCGGGGGCCCAAACATTCAGTACTTC.